This T cell receptor beta chain was profiled in a study of cytomegalovirus exposure and HLA in healthy donors (dated by TCRdb to about 2017). Turning to the overall study: According to a later analysis, one platform produced both the roughly 120 validation repertoires and the roughly 650 repertoires of the first cohort. High-throughput TCR immunosequencing, statistical association of individual TCRs with disease status, and machine learning were combined to predict cytomegalovirus infection status. Besides the first cohort of roughly 700 subjects, a separate validation cohort made up of 120 different subjects was used. The study aimed to test whether signatures of past pathogen exposure could be identified by cataloging public T cell receptors.

The germline V gene gives CDR1 as MDHEN and CDR2 as SYDVKM. The CDR3 contains 15 residues, cysteine and phenylalanine counted. This entry keeps only the CDR3 DNA: 45 bases, framed from base 1. V and J lose 3 bases and 11 bases, and a span of 20 bases separates them. The library relied on the immunoSEQ multiplex PCR assay. The original methods were these. To diagnose cytomegalovirus status from the catalog of TCR beta chain sequences, a statistical classification framework was built. This immuneACCESS table, as held by TCRdb, lists in-frame sequences with V and J called but not all clones. Of the missing ones, under half trace to an unresolved V gene in checked studies; the others have no known cause. For V, J and clone size, that table is used; D and trimming come from the DNA. The sample data list about 67,000 clones, and 90% to 95% of these were observed just once. The top ten constitute roughly 0.63% of the sample.

The full study reports these points: Most TCR sequences were seen in very few donors, while some public TCRs were found in many individuals. The study listed 164 TCR beta chains as associated with cytomegalovirus. In both the original and validation cohorts, the classifier was reported to diagnose cytomegalovirus status with high specificity and sensitivity. A later analysis had no HLA typing for the validation cohort, so co-occurrence there was scored across all 120 repertoires. A few of the identified cytomegalovirus-associated TCR beta chains were confirmed in vitro to be specific for cytomegalovirus antigens. A later analysis found that TCRs clustered in the first cohort also tended to co-occur in the 120 or so validation repertoires, with roughly 95% of cluster scores above 0. It was suggested by the authors that the approach could potentially be generalized to other disease states and immunological phenotypes.

Concerning this clone: It has no known antigen specificity. No qualities accompany the bases; no much larger clone lies one base away.

The donors were included in the validation cohort of some 120 subjects, a group kept apart from the approximately 670-subject first cohort. Rearrangement joined TRBV28 to TRBJ1-5; the D gene is not confidently resolved. The sample taken for sequencing was PBMCs. This sequence originates from a woman aged 18-29 years in good health and CMV-seronegative. The CDR3 reads CASSFSTSRGLAQHF. DNA sequence: TGTGCCAGCAGTTTTAGTACCTCCCGGGGTCTAGCCCAGCATTTT.